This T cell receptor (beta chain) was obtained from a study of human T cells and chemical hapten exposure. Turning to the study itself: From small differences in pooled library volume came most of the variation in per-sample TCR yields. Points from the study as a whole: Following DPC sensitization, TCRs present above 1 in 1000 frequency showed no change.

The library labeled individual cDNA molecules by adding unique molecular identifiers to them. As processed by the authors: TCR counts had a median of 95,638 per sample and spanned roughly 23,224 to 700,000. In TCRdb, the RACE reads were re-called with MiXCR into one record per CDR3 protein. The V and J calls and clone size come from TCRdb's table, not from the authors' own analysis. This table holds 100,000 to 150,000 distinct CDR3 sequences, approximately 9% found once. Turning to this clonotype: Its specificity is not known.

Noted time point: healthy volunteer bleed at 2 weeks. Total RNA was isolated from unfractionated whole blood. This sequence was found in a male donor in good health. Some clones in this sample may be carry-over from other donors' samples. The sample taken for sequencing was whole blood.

CDR3 residues: CASSSGTYSIAQYF. The DNA of the CDR3 is TGTGCCAGCAGTTCTGGGACTTACTCCATTGCCCAGTACTTC. This chain connects TRBV6-5 to TRBJ2-5; D perhaps matches TRBD2 (6 bases). Trimming took off 4 bases at V and 9 bases at J, with 18 bases between the two ends. CDR1 and CDR2 (germline): MNHEY, SVGAGI. The CDR3 is 14 residues long.